This T cell receptor (beta chain) was recovered during a study of long-term antiretroviral therapy in people with HIV. Version v3.0 of the immunoSEQ assay was performed at survey level. Data came from immunoSEQ multiplex PCR; TCRdb stores just in-frame clones and leaves some out. The sample carries roughly 33,000 clones, over 70% recorded once. J was trimmed by 1 base and V by 4 bases; bases with no gene match: 5. CDR1 is SGHRS, CDR2 YFSETQ, per germline. This CDR3 is built from 16 residues. The origin of this receptor is a woman between 45 and 60 years old with HIV. This chain joins TRBV5-1 and TRBJ2-2, with 9 nucleotides matching TRBD2. Sequenced here: unsorted PBMCs, sampled 3.1 years after starting antiretroviral therapy. CDR3 in DNA: TGCGCCAGCAGCCCTACTAGCGGGTGGAACACCGGGGAGCTGTTTTTT. It specifies CASSPTSGWNTGELFF. The full variable domain, completed using reference TRBV5-1 and TRBJ2-2, is KAGVTQTPRYLIKTRGQQVTLSCSPISGHRSVSWYQQTPGQGLQFLFEYFSETQRNKGNFPGRFSGRQFSNSRSEMNVSTLELGDSALYLCASSPTSGWNTGELFFGEGSRLTVL.